The entry below gives a single TCR beta chain sequence along with its context. Per the authors' pipeline: Quantification of nucleated cells was approximated via reference gene primer amplification. Sequencing used immunoSEQ multiplex PCR; TCRdb keeps in-frame clones, though not all of them. That table is the source of V, J and clone size, and D and trimming were worked out from the DNA. The data hold 150,000 to 200,000 clones, with around 80% observed a single time. The CDR3 loop spans 16 amino acids. V gave up 2 bases and J gave up 7 bases; unmatched junction bases: 9. The germline V gene has CDR1 MNHEY and CDR2 SVGAGI. The source of the sample is a study of blood T cell repertoires in COVID-19.

This TCR came from a human donor with acute or convalescent COVID-19. The donor label of this sample is uncertain. Sequencing used peripheral blood. The chain recombines TRBV6-5 with TRBJ2-2; 8 positions agree with TRBD2. CDR3 loop: CASSYSGTRGLGELFF. CDR3 sequence (DNA): TGTGCCAGCAGTTACAGCGGGACTAGAGGGCTCGGGGAGCTGTTTTTT.